The 29 T cell receptor beta chains presented below share a single source sample, sequenced in a study of CD8+ T cells in alopecia areata. TCR sequencing used cDNA made by reverse transcription of extracted RNA. The assay was immunoSEQ multiplex PCR, and TCRdb's table has in-frame clones only and misses some. The sample consists of more than 200,000 clones, around 66% of them appearing once. The treatment was: oral pan-JAK inhibitor, 5-10 mg twice daily. The specimen comprised CD4+ T cells sorted from blood, sampled between weeks 44 and 45, from a patient treated with tofacitinib. The receptors stem from a human donor with alopecia areata.

Written as DNA, the CDR3 is TGTGCCAGCAGTTACAAAGGGACGGCCACCTTC. It is translated as CASSYKGTATF. The V and J genes are TRBV6-5 and TRBJ1-2, with D perhaps TRBD1 (5 bases). V lost 2 bases and J 13 bases, leaving 11 bases between the germline ends. The CDR3 contains 11 residues. Germline V CDR1 and CDR2: MNHEY, SVGAGI.

The count of this clone is one. J is TRBJ2-6 and V is TRBV15; tentative D call: TRBD1 (6 bases). CDR3 length: 19 amino acids. From germline, CDR1 is LNHNV and CDR2 YYDKDF (reference sequence). V was pared by 3 bases and J by 0 bases, with 18 bases between. CDR3 sequence: CATSRKQGKLSSGANVLTF. DNA of the CDR3: TGTGCCACCAGCAGGAAACAGGGAAAACTCTCCTCTGGGGCCAACGTCCTGACTTTC.

The V call is TRBV10-3, the J call TRBJ2-3, with 7 nucleotides matching TRBD1. Per germline, CDR1 ENHRY and CDR2 SYGVKD. The CDR3 consists of 13 residues. After removal of 7 bases from V and 3 bases from J, the junction contained 4 bases not matched to a gene. In DNA, the CDR3 is TGTGCCATCACCGTACAGGGGACAGATACGCAGTATTTT. Translated: CAITVQGTDTQYF.

V and J are TRBV6-5 and TRBJ1-2; 7 positions match TRBD1. The CDR3 totals 13 residues. CDR1 is MNHEY and CDR2 is SVGAGI in the germline V gene. The junction had 7 bases not matched to a gene; V was cut back by 4 bases and J by 8 bases. The CDR3 loop reads CASSWGQNQGYTF. The CDR3 bases are TGTGCCAGCAGTTGGGGACAGAATCAAGGCTACACCTTC.

This clone was counted a few times. J is TRBJ2-1 and V is TRBV7-8; D is unclear. The V gene's germline CDR1 is SGHVS and CDR2 FQNEAQ. This CDR3 is built from 10 residues. V was clipped by 8 bases and J by 5 bases, with 4 bases between them. CDR3 residues: CASRNNEQFF. DNA for the CDR3: TGTGCCAGCCGCAACAATGAGCAGTTCTTC.

The rearrangement uses TRBV6-5 and TRBJ1-4, with TRBD1 identical over 10 bases. The CDR3 spans 13 residues. CDR1 and CDR2 from the germline V gene are MNHEY and SVGAGI. Trimming at V came to 0 bases and at J to 12 bases, leaving 1 base not matched to a gene. CDR3 bases: TGTGCCAGCAGTTACTCTGGGACAGGGGAACTGTTTTTT. It specifies CASSYSGTGELFF.

The chain employs TRBV14 and TRBJ2-3; D is possibly TRBD2 (5 bases). The germline CDR1 and CDR2 sequences are SGHDN and FVKESK. V was shortened by 4 bases and J by 3 bases, with 11 bases between the two germline ends. This CDR3 has 14 residues. The CDR3 DNA reads as TGTGCCAGCAGCCCAATGTCGGGAACAGATACGCAGTATTTT. This codes for CASSPMSGTDTQYF.

This clone turned up a few times. V gene TRBV19 combines with J gene TRBJ2-7, with D uncertain. The CDR3 length is 14 residues. Germline CDR1 and CDR2: LNHDA and SQIVND (reference sequence). Trimming cost V 1 base and J 3 bases, with 10 bases left between them. CDR3 region: CASSIAGSGYEQYF. CDR3 nucleotide sequence: TGTGCCAGTAGTATAGCAGGATCCGGCTACGAGCAGTACTTC. The full variable domain, completed using reference TRBV19 and TRBJ2-7, is DGGITQSPKYLFRKEGQNVTLSCEQNLNHDAMYWYRQDPGQGLRLIYYSQIVNDFQKGDIAEGYSVSREKKESFPLTVTSAQKNPTAFYLCASSIAGSGYEQYFGPGTRLTVT.

The rearrangement links TRBV29-1 to TRBJ1-2; TRBD1 matches at 9 bases. This CDR3 comprises 12 residues. The trim removed 3 bases at V and 8 bases at J, leaving 4 bases unmatched. Germline CDR1 is SQVTM and CDR2 is ANQGSEA. The CDR3 DNA sequence: TGCAGCGTTGATGTTGGACAGGGGGGCTACACCTTC. Its protein product is CSVDVGQGGYTF.

For this clone: The sample holds other DNA sequences that translate to the same CDR3. The chain links TRBV7-2 to TRBJ2-7; tentative D call: TRBD1 (6 bases). V dropped 4 bases and J dropped 4 bases, with 8 bases sitting between them. The germline V gene encodes CDR1 SGHTA and CDR2 FQGNSA. The CDR3 has 12 amino acids. DNA for the CDR3: TGTGCCAGCAGCTCGACAGGTTACGAGCAGTACTTC. Protein: CASSSTGYEQYF.

This clone was seen a few times. CDR3 sequence reads: CASSPRPGANVLTF. The CDR3 nucleotides are TGTGCCAGCAGCCCCCGCCCCGGGGCCAACGTCCTGACTTTC. This sequence joins TRBV7-6 and TRBJ2-6; D remains unclear. The CDR3 contains 14 residues. The germline CDR1 and CDR2 sequences are SGHVS and FNYEAQ. V lost 5 bases and J 4 bases, leaving 9 bases between the germline ends.

The V gene is TRBV10-2, the J gene TRBJ2-1, with D unresolved. The CDR3 loop spans 13 amino acids. V was pared by 0 bases and J by 4 bases, with 4 bases between. The germline CDR1 and CDR2 sequences are WSHSY and SAAADI. The CDR3 DNA is TGCGCCAGCAGTGAGTCCAGTTACAATGAGCAGTTCTTC. Its translation: CASSESSYNEQFF.

In this sample, this clone turned up a few times. V usage is TRBV13 and J usage is TRBJ2-5; 9 positions agree with TRBD1. Trimming at V came to 5 bases and at J to 2 bases, leaving 9 bases not matched to a gene. The length of the CDR3 is 16 residues. Germline V gene lookup returns CDR1 PRHDT and CDR2 FYEKMQ (reference sequence). CDR3 DNA: TGTGCCAGCAGCCGACAGGGGGGGAGACAACAAGAGACCCAGTACTTC. Residues: CASSRQGGRQQETQYF.

The chain uses TRBV4-3 and TRBJ1-6, with 8 bases aligning to TRBD1. V trimming: 1 base; J trimming: 6 bases; junction bases outside the gene matches: 5. The CDR3 sequence is 16 residues long. The germline CDR1 and CDR2 sequences are LGHNA and YSLEER. Written as DNA, the CDR3 is TGCGCCAGCAGCCAAGCCAGGACAGGGAGTAATTCACCCCTCCACTTT. Its protein product is CASSQARTGSNSPLHF.

The chain uses TRBV16 and TRBJ2-7; D is possibly TRBD1 (6 bases). The CDR3 is made up of 13 amino acids. Germline CDR1 reads KGHSY; CDR2 reads FQNENV. With 4 bases removed from V and 13 bases from J, the gap between germline ends came to 20 bases. CDR3 sequence: CASSRGVRDTLYF. CDR3 DNA sequence: TGTGCCAGCAGCCGAGGGGTCCGGGACACTCTTTACTTC. The complete variable domain, with remaining parts taken from reference TRBV16 and TRBJ2-7, reads GEEVAQTPKHLVRGEGQKAKLYCAPIKGHSYVFWYQQVLKNEFKFLISFQNENVFDETGMPKERFSAKCLPNSPCSLEIQATKLEDSAVYFCASSRGVRDTLYFGPGTRLTVT.

The sample holds a few counts of this clone. The chain employs TRBV29-1 and TRBJ2-1, with D tentatively TRBD2 (5 bases). This CDR3 spans 12 amino acids. V lost 4 bases, J lost 8 bases, and 12 bases lay in between. CDR1 and CDR2 from the germline V gene are SQVTM and ANQGSEA. CDR3 nucleotide sequence: TGCAGCGTTGTTCCGGGGTCTGATGAGCAGTTCTTC. It is translated as CSVVPGSDEQFF.

The rearrangement joins TRBV30 to TRBJ2-3, with D perhaps TRBD1 (5 bases). Germline CDR1 GTSNPN, CDR2 SVGIG (reference sequence). The CDR3 totals 13 residues. Between the trimmed V and J ends, which lost 7 bases and 6 bases, there was a span of 17 bases. The CDR3 DNA follows: TGTGCCTCCGAACGACAGTCCGGGGATACGCAGTATTTT. It yields the protein CASERQSGDTQYF.

The J gene is TRBJ1-2, the V gene TRBV30, with no clear D. The length of the CDR3 is 15 residues. Trimming shortened V by 2 bases and J by 2 bases, and 15 bases separated the two germline ends. Germline-derived CDR1 and CDR2 are GTSNPN and SVGIG (reference sequence). Written as DNA, the CDR3 is TGTGCCTGGAGTCCCTCTAGGACGGGAAACTATGGCTACACCTTC. Its protein is CAWSPSRTGNYGYTF. Using reference TRBV30 and TRBJ1-2 for the parts outside the CDR3, the full variable domain is SQTIHQWPATLVQPVGSPLSLECTVEGTSNPNLYWYRQAAGRGLQLLFYSVGIGQISSEVPQNLSASRPQDRQFILSSKKLLLSDSGFYLCAWSPSRTGNYGYTFGSGTRLTVV.

V and J are TRBV9 and TRBJ2-7; 8 bases are shared with TRBD1. Trimming cost V 4 bases and J 5 bases; bases outside gene matches: 8. Germline-derived CDR1 and CDR2 are SGDLS and YYNGEE. The CDR3 covers 14 residues. CDR3 in amino acids: CASSYGQGADEQYF. For the CDR3, the DNA is TGTGCCAGCAGCTACGGACAGGGCGCGGACGAGCAGTACTTC.

V gene TRBV7-9 combines with J gene TRBJ1-2, with 9 bases lining up with TRBD1. Germline CDR1 is SEHNR and CDR2 is FQNEAQ (reference sequence). V was pared by 3 bases and J by 8 bases, with 1 base of the junction left unmatched. The CDR3 is 12 residues long. For the CDR3, the DNA is TGTGCCAGCAGCTTGGACAGGGGAGGCTACACCTTC. This translates into CASSLDRGGYTF.

The gene calls are TRBV2 and TRBJ2-2; D gene uncertain. V was trimmed by 1 base and J by 1 base, leaving 7 bases between them. This CDR3 has 15 residues. Germline values: CDR1 SNHLY, CDR2 FYNNEI. CDR3 DNA sequence: TGTGCCAGCAGTGAAGGGGGATTGAACACCGGGGAGCTGTTTTTT. It yields the protein CASSEGGLNTGELFF.

This clone was seen only once. The chain carries TRBV6-5 and TRBJ1-1; D is unresolved. Trimming cost V 4 bases and J 3 bases, with 12 bases left between them. This CDR3 region has 14 residues. Per germline, CDR1 MNHEY and CDR2 SVGAGI. CDR3 DNA sequence: TGTGCCAGCAGTTTTCAACGAGGTTACACTGAAGCTTTCTTT. It encodes CASSFQRGYTEAFF.

This clone was detected a few times. Other DNA sequences in this specimen translate into the identical CDR3. The chain combines TRBV29-1 with TRBJ2-2; D is unresolved. CDR3 length equals 11 residues. V was clipped by 4 bases and J by 5 bases, with 5 bases between them. Germline V gene sequence: CDR1 SQVTM, CDR2 ANQGSEA. The CDR3 spells CSVGDTGELFF. Here the CDR3 DNA reads TGCAGCGTTGGTGATACCGGGGAGCTGTTTTTT.

V gene TRBV7-3 combines with J gene TRBJ2-5; D remains ambiguous. V was shortened by 3 bases and J by 2 bases, with 7 bases between the two germline ends. Germline loops: CDR1 SGHTA, CDR2 FQGTGA. This CDR3 region has 13 residues. The CDR3: CASSLGRQETQYF. The CDR3 DNA is TGTGCCAGCAGCTTGGGCAGACAAGAGACCCAGTACTTC.

This chain uses TRBV27 with TRBJ1-4; D is ambiguous. From germline, CDR1 is MNHEY and CDR2 SMNVEV (reference sequence). V was clipped by 4 bases and J by 5 bases, with 14 bases between them. CDR3 length equals 15 residues. CDR3 in amino acids: CASSSRGGRNEKLFF. DNA of the CDR3: TGTGCCAGCAGTTCCCGTGGAGGGAGAAATGAAAAACTGTTTTTT.

This chain joins TRBV11-2 and TRBJ1-2; D not certain. V shed 5 bases and J shed 8 bases, with 12 bases lying between them. The CDR3 has 12 residues. Germline CDR1 SGHAT, CDR2 FQNNGV. CDR3 nucleotides: TGTGCCAGCAGCCTCGACGCCGGGGGCTACACCTTC. Translating gives CASSLDAGGYTF.

This chain joins TRBV30 and TRBJ1-1, with D unclear. Germline V gene data show CDR1 as GTSNPN and CDR2 as SVGIG (reference sequence). The CDR3 is 13 amino acids. Trimming took 2 bases from V and 2 from J, leaving 9 bases between them. The DNA of the CDR3 is TGTGCCTGGAGTTTTGTGGGCAACACTGAAGCTTTCTTT. Encoded protein: CAWSFVGNTEAFF. The full variable domain, in which reference TRBV30 and TRBJ1-1 provide the parts outside the CDR3, is SQTIHQWPATLVQPVGSPLSLECTVEGTSNPNLYWYRQAAGRGLQLLFYSVGIGQISSEVPQNLSASRPQDRQFILSSKKLLLSDSGFYLCAWSFVGNTEAFFGQGTRLTVV.

This clone was found a few times. CDR3 DNA: TGCGCCAGCAGCGTGGGACTCCTACCATCAACAGATACGCAGTATTTT. As protein: CASSVGLLPSTDTQYF. This sequence joins TRBV5-1 and TRBJ2-3; tentatively, D is TRBD2 (6 bases). Germline CDR1 SGHRS, CDR2 YFSETQ. The V and J ends lost 4 bases and 3 bases respectively, with 18 bases between them. This CDR3 contains 16 residues.

This chain links TRBV7-9 with TRBJ2-1, with 7 bases identical to TRBD1. CDR1 is SEHNR, CDR2 FQNEAQ, per germline (reference sequence). The CDR3 extends over 14 amino acids. With V trimmed by 5 bases and J by 2 bases, 3 bases remained unmatched. The CDR3 coding sequence is TGTGCCAGCAGCGTTGACAGGGCCTACAATGAGCAGTTCTTC. Translating it yields CASSVDRAYNEQFF.